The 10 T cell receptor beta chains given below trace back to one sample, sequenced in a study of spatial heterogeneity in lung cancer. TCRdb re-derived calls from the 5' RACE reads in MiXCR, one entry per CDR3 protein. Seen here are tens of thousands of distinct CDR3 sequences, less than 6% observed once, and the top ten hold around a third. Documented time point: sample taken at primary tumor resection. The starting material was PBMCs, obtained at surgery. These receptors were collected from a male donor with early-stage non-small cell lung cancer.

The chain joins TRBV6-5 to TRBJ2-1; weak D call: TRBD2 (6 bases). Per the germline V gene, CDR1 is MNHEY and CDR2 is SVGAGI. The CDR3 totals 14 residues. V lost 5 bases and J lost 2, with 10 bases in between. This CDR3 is CASSQGLAYNEQFF. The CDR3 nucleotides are TGTGCCAGCAGTCAGGGACTTGCCTACAATGAGCAGTTCTTC.

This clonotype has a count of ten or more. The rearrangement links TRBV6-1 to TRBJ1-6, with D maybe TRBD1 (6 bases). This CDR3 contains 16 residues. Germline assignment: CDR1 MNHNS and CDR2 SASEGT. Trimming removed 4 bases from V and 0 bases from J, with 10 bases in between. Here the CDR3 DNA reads TGTGCCAGCAGTGGGACAGAGAGCTCCTATAATTCACCCCTCCACTTT. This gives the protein CASSGTESSYNSPLHF.

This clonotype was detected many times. As DNA, the CDR3 is TGTGCCAGCAGCTCGACAGGGGGACAGTCACCCCTCCACTTT. Its translation: CASSSTGGQSPLHF. The chain is built from TRBV7-3 and TRBJ1-6; 9 nucleotides match TRBD1. The length of the CDR3 is 14 residues. Trimming took 4 bases from V and 10 from J; bases not matched to a gene: 5. The germline gives CDR1 SGHTA, CDR2 FQGTGA. Complete variable domain (other parts from reference TRBV7-3 and TRBJ1-6): GAGVSQTPSNKVTEKGKYVELRCDPISGHTALYWYRQSLGQGPEFLIYFQGTGAADDSGLPNDRFFAVRPEGSVSTLKIQRTERGDSAVYLCASSSTGGQSPLHFGNGTRLTVT.

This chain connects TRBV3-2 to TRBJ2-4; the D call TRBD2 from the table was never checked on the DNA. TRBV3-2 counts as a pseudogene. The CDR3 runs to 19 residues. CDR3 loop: CASSQEGWNRAEAKNIQYF. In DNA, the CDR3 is TGTGCCAGCAGCCAAGAAGGGTGGAATAGGGCTGAAGCCAAAAACATTCAGTACTTC.

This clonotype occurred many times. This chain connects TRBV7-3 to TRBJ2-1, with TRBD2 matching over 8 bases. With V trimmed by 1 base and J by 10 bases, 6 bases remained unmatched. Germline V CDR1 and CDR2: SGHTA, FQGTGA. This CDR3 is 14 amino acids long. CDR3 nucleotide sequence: TGTGCCAGCAGCTTAATGCCTAGCGGGCAAGAGCAGTTCTTC. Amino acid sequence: CASSLMPSGQEQFF.

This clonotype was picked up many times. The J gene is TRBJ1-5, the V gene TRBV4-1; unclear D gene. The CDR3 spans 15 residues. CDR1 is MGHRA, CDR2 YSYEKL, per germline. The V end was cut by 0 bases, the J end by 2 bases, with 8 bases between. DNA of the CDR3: TGCGCCAGCAGCCAAGAAGGGCCCGGCAATCAGCCCCAGCATTTT. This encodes CASSQEGPGNQPQHF.

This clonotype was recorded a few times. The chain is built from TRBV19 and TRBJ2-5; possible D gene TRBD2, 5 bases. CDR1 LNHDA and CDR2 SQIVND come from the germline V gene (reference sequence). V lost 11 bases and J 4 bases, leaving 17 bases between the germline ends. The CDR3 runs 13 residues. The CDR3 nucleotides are TGTGCCTCCCTCGGTGATAGCGCAGAGACCCAGTACTTC. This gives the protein CASLGDSAETQYF.

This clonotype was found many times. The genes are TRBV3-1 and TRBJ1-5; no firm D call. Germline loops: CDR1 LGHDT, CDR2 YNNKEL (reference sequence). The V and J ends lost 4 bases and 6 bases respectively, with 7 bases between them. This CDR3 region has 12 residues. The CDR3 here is CASSLSGQPQHF. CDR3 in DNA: TGTGCCAGCAGCCTCAGTGGTCAGCCCCAGCATTTT.

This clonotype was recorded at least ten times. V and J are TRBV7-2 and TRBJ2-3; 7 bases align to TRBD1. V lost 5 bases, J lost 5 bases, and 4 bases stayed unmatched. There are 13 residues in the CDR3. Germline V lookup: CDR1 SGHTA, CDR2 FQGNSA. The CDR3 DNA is TGTGCCAGCAGCCTGGACAGGATAGATACGCAGTATTTT. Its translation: CASSLDRIDTQYF.

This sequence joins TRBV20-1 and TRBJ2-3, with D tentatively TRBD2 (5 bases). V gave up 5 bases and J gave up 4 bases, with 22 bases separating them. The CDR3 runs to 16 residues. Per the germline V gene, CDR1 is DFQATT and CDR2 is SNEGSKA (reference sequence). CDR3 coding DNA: TGCAGTGCTTCGACTCAAGCGGATACCGGCGCAGATACGCAGTATTTT. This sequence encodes CSASTQADTGADTQYF.